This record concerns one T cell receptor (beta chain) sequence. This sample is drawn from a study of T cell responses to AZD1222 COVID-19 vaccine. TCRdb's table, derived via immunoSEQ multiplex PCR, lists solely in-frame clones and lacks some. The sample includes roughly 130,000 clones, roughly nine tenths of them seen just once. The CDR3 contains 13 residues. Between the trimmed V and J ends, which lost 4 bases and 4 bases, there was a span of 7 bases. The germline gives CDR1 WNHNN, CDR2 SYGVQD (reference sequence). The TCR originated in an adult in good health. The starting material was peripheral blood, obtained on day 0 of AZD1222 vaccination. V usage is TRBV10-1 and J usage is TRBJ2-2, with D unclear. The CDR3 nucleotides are TGCGCCAGCAGTGCAGGTGGCACCGGGGAGCTGTTTTTT. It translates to CASSAGGTGELFF.